Listed below are T cell receptor beta chains from one sample, sequenced in a study of OX40 agonist ivuxolimab in advanced cancers. Assay used: immunoSEQ multiplex PCR; TCRdb lists only in-frame clones, some missing. The sample lists about 61,000 clones, under 85% occurring once. The sequences come from CD4+ or CD8+ T cells sorted from blood, collected in a trial of the OX40 agonist ivuxolimab. These receptors were collected from an adult with an advanced solid tumor such as melanoma, head and neck, liver or kidney cancer. Both conserved end residues are part of each CDR3. The D gene is left open where the match is weak. Some rows have no size entry. The others give once, few or many, or a class for an expanded clone.

J: TRBJ2-2
size: -
V: TRBV5-1
D: -
CDR3: CASSSTPGLNTGELFF
DNA: TGCGCCAGCAGCTCGACCCCGGGACTGAACACCGGGGAGCTGTTTTTT

J: TRBJ1-4
size: -
V: TRBV7-2
D: TRBD1
CDR3: CASSRQGLREKLFF
DNA: TGTGCCAGCAGCCGACAGGGATTAAGAGAAAAACTGTTTTTT

J: TRBJ2-7
size: few
V: TRBV11-3
D: -
CDR3: CASSPGDGIYEQYF
DNA: TGTGCCAGCAGCCCGGGGGACGGGATCTACGAGCAGTACTTC

J: TRBJ2-7
size: -
V: TRBV19
D: -
CDR3: CASSTDRRSRGRQYF
DNA: TGTGCCAGTAGTACCGATCGCCGCTCAAGGGGTAGGCAGTACTTC

J: TRBJ1-6
size: -
V: TRBV7-9
D: TRBD1
CDR3: CASSWDSLGSPLHF
DNA: TGTGCCAGCAGCTGGGACAGCTTGGGTTCACCCCTCCACTTT

J: TRBJ2-6
size: -
V: TRBV5-1
D: -
CDR3: CASSLISGANVLTF
DNA: TGCGCCAGCAGCTTGATCTCTGGGGCCAACGTCCTGACTTTC

J: TRBJ2-5
size: -
V: TRBV19
D: -
CDR3: CASSIRRETQYF
DNA: TGTGCCAGTAGTATACGGCGGGAGACCCAGTACTTC

J: TRBJ1-6
size: -
V: TRBV6-6
D: -
CDR3: CASRSDSPNSPLHF
DNA: TGTGCCAGCAGGTCTGACAGTCCTAATTCACCCCTCCACTTT

J: TRBJ2-7
size: -
V: TRBV6-5
D: -
CDR3: CASSYSSGYYEQYF
DNA: TGTGCCAGCAGTTACTCGTCGGGCTACTACGAGCAGTACTTC

J: TRBJ1-5
size: -
V: TRBV28
D: -
CDR3: CASRGTGGNQPQHF
DNA: TGTGCCAGCAGAGGAACGGGGGGCAATCAGCCCCAGCATTTT

J: TRBJ2-3
size: -
V: TRBV6-4
D: -
CDR3: CASSDSRHRTDTQYF
DNA: TGTGCCAGCAGTGACTCTCGACACCGCACAGATACGCAGTATTTT

J: TRBJ1-1
size: -
V: TRBV27
D: TRBD1
CDR3: CASSLTARGLSNTEAFF
DNA: TGTGCCAGCAGTTTAACGGCCAGGGGGCTCTCGAACACTGAAGCTTTCTTT

J: TRBJ2-4
size: -
V: TRBV28
D: TRBD1
CDR3: CASSSLQALQGEGKNIQYF
DNA: TGTGCCAGCAGTTCACTACAGGCTCTACAGGGGGAAGGGAAAAACATTCAGTACTTC

J: TRBJ1-3
size: -
V: TRBV7-2
D: -
CDR3: CASSTGPGNTIYF
DNA: TGTGCCAGCAGCACCGGCCCTGGAAACACCATATATTTT

J: TRBJ1-3
size: -
V: TRBV27
D: -
CDR3: CASSFRGGRVSSGNTIYF
DNA: TGTGCCAGCAGTTTTAGAGGCGGGAGGGTTTCATCTGGAAACACCATATATTTT

J: TRBJ1-4
size: -
V: TRBV29-1
D: TRBD1
CDR3: CSVPGQGDEKLFF
DNA: TGCAGCGTCCCGGGACAGGGAGACGAAAAACTGTTTTTT

J: TRBJ2-2
size: once
V: TRBV7-9
D: -
CDR3: CASSLGSNTGELFF
DNA: TGTGCCAGCAGCTTGGGTTCTAACACCGGGGAGCTGTTTTTT

J: TRBJ2-5
size: -
V: TRBV4-3
D: -
CDR3: CASSQESRGVTLEQETQYF
DNA: TGCGCCAGCAGCCAAGAAAGCCGGGGCGTCACCCTAGAACAAGAGACCCAGTACTTC

J: TRBJ2-3
size: once
V: TRBV28
D: -
CDR3: CASSSGSADTQYF
DNA: TGTGCCAGCAGTTCCGGTAGCGCAGATACGCAGTATTTT

J: TRBJ1-3
size: -
V: TRBV6-5
D: -
CDR3: CASSDSSGNTIYF
DNA: TGTGCCAGCAGTGACTCAAGCGGAAACACCATATATTTT

J: TRBJ2-1
size: -
V: TRBV6-5
D: -
CDR3: CASSYSAEGGNEQFF
DNA: TGTGCCAGCAGTTACTCGGCGGAGGGCGGGAATGAGCAGTTCTTC

J: TRBJ2-1
size: -
V: TRBV6-1
D: TRBD1
CDR3: CASTYGTGARDEQFF
DNA: TGTGCCAGCACCTACGGAACAGGGGCAAGGGATGAGCAGTTCTTC

J: TRBJ2-6
size: once
V: TRBV6-1
D: TRBD1
CDR3: CASRQGDSGANVLTF
DNA: TGTGCCAGCAGACAGGGGGACTCTGGGGCCAACGTCCTGACTTTC

J: TRBJ1-1
size: -
V: TRBV30
D: -
CDR3: CAWRGGTTEAFF
DNA: TGTGCCTGGAGGGGGGGGACAACTGAAGCTTTCTTT

J: TRBJ2-7
size: -
V: TRBV11-2
D: -
CDR3: CASSSHWGEQYF
DNA: TGTGCCAGCAGCTCTCATTGGGGAGAGCAGTACTTC

J: TRBJ2-1
size: -
V: TRBV2
D: -
CDR3: CVISGGRYNEQFF
DNA: TGTGTAATCTCCGGGGGGCGCTACAATGAGCAGTTCTTC